The 26 T cell receptor beta chains presented below share a single source sample, sequenced in a study of cytomegalovirus exposure and HLA in healthy donors. With 60 Vbeta and 13 Jbeta primers, the PCR was carried out. This table comes from immunoSEQ multiplex PCR, and its TCRdb copy is limited to in-frame clones, with some not included. In the table there are about 190,000 clones, around 75% of which are singletons. Input material: PBMCs. The receptors come from a man aged 40-55 years in good health and CMV-seropositive.

This clone was seen only a few times. The chain recombines TRBV6-5 with TRBJ1-1, with D uncertain. V lost 5 bases, J lost 1 base, and 8 bases lay in between. This CDR3 is built from 13 residues. Germline loops: CDR1 MNHEY, CDR2 SVGAGI. The chain's CDR3 is CASSADTNTEAFF. CDR3 nucleotides: TGTGCCAGCAGTGCCGACACGAACACTGAAGCTTTCTTT.

J is TRBJ2-5 and V is TRBV4-3, with 10 bases aligning to TRBD2. This CDR3 is 16 amino acids long. CDR1 is LGHNA and CDR2 is YSLEER in the germline V gene. Trimming removed 0 bases from V and 5 bases from J; junction bases left unmatched: 6. CDR3 DNA: TGCGCCAGCAGCCAAGATGGGGCGACTAGCGGGGAGACCCAGTACTTC. It translates to CASSQDGATSGETQYF.

The chain is built from TRBV30 and TRBJ2-2, with TRBD2 matching 7 bases. The V gene's germline CDR1 is GTSNPN and CDR2 SVGIG (reference sequence). The J segment lost 2 bases and the V segment lost 3 bases, leaving 12 bases of the junction unmatched. The CDR3 covers 17 residues. This CDR3 is CAWRGRVRGVNTGELFF. The CDR3 nucleotides read TGTGCCTGGAGAGGGAGGGTTCGGGGGGTCAACACCGGGGAGCTGTTTTTT. Variable domain in full (rest from reference TRBV30 and TRBJ2-2): SQTIHQWPATLVQPVGSPLSLECTVEGTSNPNLYWYRQAAGRGLQLLFYSVGIGQISSEVPQNLSASRPQDRQFILSSKKLLLSDSGFYLCAWRGRVRGVNTGELFFGEGSRLTVL.

The chain combines TRBV5-6 with TRBJ2-2, with no clear D. Germline V CDR1 and CDR2: SGHDT, YYEEEE. V lost 3 bases, J lost 6 bases, and 12 bases lay in between. The CDR3 totals 14 residues. The CDR3 bases are TGTGCCAGCAGCTCGATTGGGCTGGCCGGGGAGCTGTTTTTT. It encodes CASSSIGLAGELFF.

This clone was counted between two and nine times. This chain connects TRBV7-2 to TRBJ2-7; 7 nucleotides line up with TRBD2. CDR1 is SGHTA, CDR2 FQGNSA, per germline. The CDR3 is 14 residues long. J was trimmed by 3 bases and V by 3 bases; bases with no gene match: 5. Here the CDR3 DNA reads TGTGCCAGCAGCTTTTCGGGGGGTTTCTACGAGCAGTACTTC. It specifies CASSFSGGFYEQYF.

The J gene is TRBJ1-5, the V gene TRBV4-3, with D possibly being TRBD1 (5 bases). The ends were cut back, 0 bases at V and 5 bases at J, with 11 bases in the middle. The CDR3 length is 15 residues. Germline CDR1 LGHNA, CDR2 YSLEER. The CDR3 DNA reads as TGCGCCAGCAGCCAAGAATTTCGCAGGGATCAGCCCCAGCATTTT. It translates to CASSQEFRRDQPQHF.

The gene calls are TRBV5-1 and TRBJ2-1, with D perhaps matching TRBD2 (7 bases). The CDR3 covers 19 residues. Deletions cut 4 bases from V and 1 base from J, with 24 bases between. CDR1 SGHRS and CDR2 YFSETQ come from the germline V gene. CDR3 residues: CASSLSFPSGDMSYNEQFF. CDR3 DNA: TGCGCCAGCAGCCTAAGCTTTCCGAGCGGGGACATGTCCTACAATGAGCAGTTCTTC.

The rearrangement joins TRBV27 to TRBJ1-4, with 9 nucleotides matching TRBD1. The germline V gene encodes CDR1 MNHEY and CDR2 SMNVEV (reference sequence). V lost 4 bases and J lost 7; bases outside the gene matches: 7. The CDR3 has 15 residues. Written as DNA, the CDR3 is TGTGCCAGCAGTTCGCCGGGACAGGGTACTGAAAAACTGTTTTTT. Translation gives CASSSPGQGTEKLFF.

This chain connects TRBV29-1 to TRBJ2-2; 7 bases are a match to TRBD1. V lost 7 bases, J lost 5 bases, and 10 bases stayed unmatched. CDR3 size: 14 residues. Germline V gives CDR1 SQVTM, CDR2 ANQGSEA. The CDR3 DNA sequence: TGCAGCGCCGCCCGGACAGGCGGTACCGGGGAGCTGTTTTTT. Translating it yields CSAARTGGTGELFF.

The gene calls are TRBV30 and TRBJ1-1; D perhaps matches TRBD1 (6 bases). The ends were cut back, 5 bases at V and 6 bases at J, with 22 bases in the middle. Germline loops: CDR1 GTSNPN, CDR2 SVGIG (reference sequence). This CDR3 has 15 amino acids. DNA of the CDR3: TGTGCCTGGGTCCCCATGGGGCAGGGGTCCTCTGAAGCTTTCTTT. Protein: CAWVPMGQGSSEAFF. Complete variable domain (other parts from reference TRBV30 and TRBJ1-1): SQTIHQWPATLVQPVGSPLSLECTVEGTSNPNLYWYRQAAGRGLQLLFYSVGIGQISSEVPQNLSASRPQDRQFILSSKKLLLSDSGFYLCAWVPMGQGSSEAFFGQGTRLTVV.

CDR3 DNA sequence: TGCGCCAGCAGCCAACCAGGACAGGCCCGCGAGCAGTACTTC. Encoded protein: CASSQPGQAREQYF. V and J are TRBV4-1 and TRBJ2-5; 7 bases match TRBD1. The J call is uncertain, as TRBJ2-7 better fits the DNA end. The CDR3 covers 14 residues. Germline values: CDR1 MGHRA, CDR2 YSYEKL.

The CDR3 is CASSLAPRGSSYNSPLHF. Here the CDR3 DNA reads TGTGCCAGCAGCTTGGCCCCCCGGGGGAGCTCCTATAATTCACCCCTCCACTTT. The chain uses TRBV5-4 and TRBJ1-6; weak D call: TRBD1 (5 bases). Trimming took off 0 bases at V and 0 bases at J, with 13 bases between the two ends. The CDR3 loop spans 18 amino acids. CDR1 is SGHNT, CDR2 YYREEE, per germline (reference sequence).

This clone came up a few times. The rearrangement links TRBV6-1 to TRBJ2-7; no reliable D call. This CDR3 contains 12 residues. Trimming took off 3 bases at V and 9 bases at J, with 12 bases between the two ends. CDR1 is MNHNS, CDR2 SASEGT, per germline. CDR3 sequence (DNA): TGTGCCAGCAGTGAGTATGCCCCCGGGCAGTACTTC. Translating it yields CASSEYAPGQYF.

This chain links TRBV6-4 with TRBJ1-6; possible D gene TRBD1, 5 bases. V lost 6 bases and J lost 10, with 13 bases in between. Per germline, CDR1 MRHNA and CDR2 SNTAGT. This CDR3 comprises 13 residues. In DNA form, the CDR3 reads TGTGCCAGCAGCCTCAGGGAAGGCTCACCCCTCCACTTT. Amino acids: CASSLREGSPLHF.

This clone occurred a few times. This chain joins TRBV6-4 and TRBJ2-7; the match to TRBD1 covers 7 bases. Germline lookup yields CDR1 MRHNA and CDR2 SNTAGT. CDR3 length: 14 amino acids. V shed 5 bases, J shed 3 bases, and the junction held 7 bases outside the gene matches. CDR3 region: CASSTGTVNYEQYF. In DNA form, the CDR3 reads TGTGCCAGCAGTACCGGGACAGTAAACTACGAGCAGTACTTC.

CDR3 DNA sequence: TGTGCCAGCAGTCTAGAATTAACAACTAATGAAAAACTGTTTTTT. Translated, it gives CASSLELTTNEKLFF. The chain uses TRBV28 and TRBJ1-4; D is undetermined. This CDR3 is 15 amino acids long. Germline V gives CDR1 MDHEN, CDR2 SYDVKM. With 5 bases removed from V and 0 bases from J, the gap between germline ends came to 10 bases.

V is TRBV5-4 and J is TRBJ1-4, with 7 bases lining up with TRBD1. CDR3 length: 15 amino acids. Germline assignment: CDR1 SGHNT and CDR2 YYREEE (reference sequence). J lost 4 bases, V lost 2 bases, and 5 bases had no gene match. CDR3 loop: CASSFGTAINEKLFF. CDR3 nucleotides: TGTGCCAGCAGCTTTGGGACAGCAATTAATGAAAAACTGTTTTTT.

This rearrangement joins TRBV27 to TRBJ1-5, with D possibly matching TRBD1 (6 bases). CDR1 and CDR2 (germline): MNHEY, SMNVEV (reference sequence). The V gene lost 3 bases and the J gene lost 3 bases, with 12 bases spanning the gap. This CDR3 is built from 15 residues. The CDR3 here is CASSFQGLNNQPQHF. CDR3 coding DNA: TGTGCCAGCAGTTTCCAGGGGCTCAACAATCAGCCCCAGCATTTT.

J is TRBJ1-2 and V is TRBV6-6; D unresolved. The germline V and J ends were trimmed by 7 bases and 4 bases, with 16 bases remaining between them. CDR3 length: 14 residues. CDR1 MNHNY and CDR2 SVGAGI come from the germline V gene (reference sequence). Here the CDR3 DNA reads TGTGCCAGCACCTCACCGGGAGCATTCTATGGCTACACCTTC. It is translated as CASTSPGAFYGYTF.

J is TRBJ2-7 and V is TRBV10-3; D is uncertain. This CDR3 spans 15 amino acids. Between the trimmed V and J ends, which lost 0 bases and 3 bases, there was a span of 12 bases. Per germline, CDR1 ENHRY and CDR2 SYGVKD. CDR3 DNA: TGTGCCATCAGTGAGTCGAGGCGAGTCCACTACGAGCAGTACTTC. This codes for CAISESRRVHYEQYF.

The rearrangement links TRBV19 to TRBJ1-2; 9 bases agree with TRBD1. J gave up 4 bases and V 5 bases, and 8 bases lay outside the gene matches. The CDR3 consists of 15 residues. Germline V gene lookup returns CDR1 LNHDA and CDR2 SQIVND (reference sequence). CDR3 DNA: TGTGCCAGTAGTTTTGGGGGACAGGGCCTCTATGGCTACACCTTC. Translating gives CASSFGGQGLYGYTF.

A remark on this clone: An end of the junction does not agree with germline; a read error may underlie this. V and J are TRBV7-9 and TRBJ2-3; 10 positions match TRBD2. Germline V gives CDR1 SEHNR, CDR2 FQNEAQ (reference sequence). The CDR3 is 16 amino acids. CDR3: CSSSLSIGLAADTQYF. Here the CDR3 DNA reads TGTTCCAGCAGCTTGAGTATTGGACTAGCGGCAGATACGCAGTATTTT.

This clone showed up just a few times. The J gene is TRBJ2-7, the V gene TRBV30; TRBD2 aligns across 8 bases. V was clipped by 0 bases and J by 2 bases; unmatched bases: 0. Germline lookup yields CDR1 GTSNPN and CDR2 SVGIG (reference sequence). The CDR3 contains 13 residues. The CDR3 here is CAWSVGRAYEQYF. The DNA of the CDR3 is TGTGCCTGGAGTGTCGGGAGGGCCTACGAGCAGTACTTC. Full variable domain (rest looked up from reference TRBV30 and TRBJ2-7): SQTIHQWPATLVQPVGSPLSLECTVEGTSNPNLYWYRQAAGRGLQLLFYSVGIGQISSEVPQNLSASRPQDRQFILSSKKLLLSDSGFYLCAWSVGRAYEQYFGPGTRLTVT.

This clone has a handful of counts. The rearrangement links TRBV4-3 to TRBJ2-7, with unresolved D. Germline V gene lookup returns CDR1 LGHNA and CDR2 YSLEER. The V end was cut by 0 bases, the J end by 3 bases, with 12 bases between. This CDR3 region has 15 residues. As DNA, the CDR3 is TGCGCCAGCAGCCAAGAATTTTGGCCGAACTACGAGCAGTACTTC. Translating gives CASSQEFWPNYEQYF.

The chain joins TRBV11-1 to TRBJ1-1; 9 bases fit TRBD1. Per the germline V gene, CDR1 is SGHAT and CDR2 is FQDESV (reference sequence). The CDR3 totals 14 residues. V dropped 6 bases and J dropped 1; count of bases not matched to a gene: 3. The CDR3 nucleotides are TGTGCCAGCAGTTCGGACAGGGGGAACACTGAAGCTTTCTTT. It specifies CASSSDRGNTEAFF.

This chain joins TRBV20-1 and TRBJ2-1; 7 bases map to TRBD1. The CDR3 is made up of 11 amino acids. Germline V gene sequence: CDR1 DFQATT, CDR2 SNEGSKA (reference sequence). In DNA, the CDR3 is TGCAGCCTAATCGACAGGGTCGGGCAGTTCTTC. Translated: CSLIDRVGQFF.